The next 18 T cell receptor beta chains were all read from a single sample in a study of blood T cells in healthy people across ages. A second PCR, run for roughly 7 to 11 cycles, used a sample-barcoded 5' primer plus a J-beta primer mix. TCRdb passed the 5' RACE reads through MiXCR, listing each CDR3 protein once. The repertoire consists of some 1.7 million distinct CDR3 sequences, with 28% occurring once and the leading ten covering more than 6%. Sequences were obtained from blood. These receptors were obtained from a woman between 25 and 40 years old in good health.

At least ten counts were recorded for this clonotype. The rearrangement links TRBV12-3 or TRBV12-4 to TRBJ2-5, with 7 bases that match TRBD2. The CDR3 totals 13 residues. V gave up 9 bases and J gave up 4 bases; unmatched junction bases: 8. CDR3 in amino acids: CASRGVAGETQYF. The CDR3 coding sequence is TGTGCCAGTCGCGGGGTAGCGGGAGAGACCCAGTACTTC.

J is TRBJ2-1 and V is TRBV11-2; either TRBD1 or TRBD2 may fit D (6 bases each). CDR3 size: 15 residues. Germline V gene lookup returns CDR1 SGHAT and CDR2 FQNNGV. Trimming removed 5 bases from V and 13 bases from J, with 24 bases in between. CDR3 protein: CASSRGSVGGGEQFF. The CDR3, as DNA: TGTGCCAGCAGCCGGGGAAGCGTTGGGGGCGGGGAACAGTTCTTC.

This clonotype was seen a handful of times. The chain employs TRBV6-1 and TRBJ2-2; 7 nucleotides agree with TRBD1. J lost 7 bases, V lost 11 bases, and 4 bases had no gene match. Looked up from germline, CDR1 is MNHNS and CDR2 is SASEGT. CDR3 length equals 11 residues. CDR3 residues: CASHRGGELFF. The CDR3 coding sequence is TGTGCCTCACACAGGGGCGGGGAGCTGTTTTTT.

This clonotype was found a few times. CDR3 nucleotide sequence: TGCGCCAAAAACGGGAGGCGCCAGCCCCAGCATTTT. Amino acid sequence: CAKNGRRQPQHF. The chain combines TRBV5-1 with TRBJ1-5; D not certain. The germline V gene encodes CDR1 SGHRS and CDR2 YFSETQ. The CDR3 length is 12 residues. V lost 9 bases and J 7 bases, leaving 14 bases between the germline ends.

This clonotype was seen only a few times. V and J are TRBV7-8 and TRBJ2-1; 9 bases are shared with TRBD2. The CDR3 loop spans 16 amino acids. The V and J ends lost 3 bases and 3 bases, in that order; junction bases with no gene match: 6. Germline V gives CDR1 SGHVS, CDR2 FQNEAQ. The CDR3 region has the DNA TGTGCCAGCAGCTTCTCTAGCGGGACCTACTACAATGAGCAGTTCTTC. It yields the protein CASSFSSGTYYNEQFF.

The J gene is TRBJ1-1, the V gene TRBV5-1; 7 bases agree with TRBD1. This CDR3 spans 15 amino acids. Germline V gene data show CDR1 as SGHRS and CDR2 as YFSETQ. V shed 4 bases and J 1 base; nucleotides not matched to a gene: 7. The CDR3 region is CASSAEGQWNTEAFF. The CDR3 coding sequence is TGCGCCAGCAGCGCGGAGGGACAGTGGAACACTGAAGCTTTCTTT.

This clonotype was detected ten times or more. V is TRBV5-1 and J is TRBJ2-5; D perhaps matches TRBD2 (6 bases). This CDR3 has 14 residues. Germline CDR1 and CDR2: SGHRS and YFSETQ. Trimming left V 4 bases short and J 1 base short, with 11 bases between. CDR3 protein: CASSPGDGQETQYF. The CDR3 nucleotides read TGCGCCAGCAGCCCGGGGGACGGCCAAGAGACCCAGTACTTC.

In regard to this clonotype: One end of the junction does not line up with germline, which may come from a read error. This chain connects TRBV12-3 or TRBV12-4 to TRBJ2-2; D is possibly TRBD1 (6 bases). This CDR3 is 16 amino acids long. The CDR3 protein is CASSPTRTENTGERFF. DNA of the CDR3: TGTGCCAGCAGTCCCACACGGACAGAGAACACCGGGGAGCGGTTTTTT.

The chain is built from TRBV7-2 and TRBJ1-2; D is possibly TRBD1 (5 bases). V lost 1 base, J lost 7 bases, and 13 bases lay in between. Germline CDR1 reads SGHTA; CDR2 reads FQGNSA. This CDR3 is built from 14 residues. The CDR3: CASSLDWGTGGYTF. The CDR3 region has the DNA TGTGCCAGCAGCTTAGATTGGGGGACGGGTGGCTACACCTTC.

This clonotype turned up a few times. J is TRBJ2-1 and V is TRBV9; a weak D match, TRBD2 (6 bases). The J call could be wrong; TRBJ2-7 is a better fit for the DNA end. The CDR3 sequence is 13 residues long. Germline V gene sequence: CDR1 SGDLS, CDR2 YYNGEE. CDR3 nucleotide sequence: TGTGCCAGCAGCGGGGGGGATAACAATGAGCAGTACTTC. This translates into CASSGGDNNEQYF.

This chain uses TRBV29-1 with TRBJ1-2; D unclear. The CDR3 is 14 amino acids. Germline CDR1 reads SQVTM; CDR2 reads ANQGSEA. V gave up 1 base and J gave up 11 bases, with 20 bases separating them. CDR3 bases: TGCAGCGTTGAAGCCCGGCGGGGATCCGTTGGTTACACCTTC. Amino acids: CSVEARRGSVGYTF.

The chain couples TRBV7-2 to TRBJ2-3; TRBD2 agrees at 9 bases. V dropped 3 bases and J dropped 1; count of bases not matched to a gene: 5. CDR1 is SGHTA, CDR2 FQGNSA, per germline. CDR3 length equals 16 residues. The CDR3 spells CASSFSGRYGTDTQYF. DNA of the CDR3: TGTGCCAGCAGCTTTAGCGGGAGATACGGCACAGATACGCAGTATTTT.

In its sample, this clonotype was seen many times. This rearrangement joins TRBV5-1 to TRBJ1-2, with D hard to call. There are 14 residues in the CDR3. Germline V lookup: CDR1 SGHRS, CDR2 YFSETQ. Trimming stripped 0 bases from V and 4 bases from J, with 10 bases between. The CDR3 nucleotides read TGCGCCAGCAGCTTGGACCCAGAGCCCTATGGCTACACCTTC. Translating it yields CASSLDPEPYGYTF.

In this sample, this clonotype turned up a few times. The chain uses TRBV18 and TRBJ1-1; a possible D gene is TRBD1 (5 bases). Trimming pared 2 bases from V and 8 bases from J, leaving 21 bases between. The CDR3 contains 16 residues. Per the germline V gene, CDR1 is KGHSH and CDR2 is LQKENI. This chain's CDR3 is CASSPTERDPRAEAFF. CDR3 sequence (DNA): TGTGCCAGCTCACCAACGGAACGGGACCCCAGGGCCGAAGCTTTCTTT.

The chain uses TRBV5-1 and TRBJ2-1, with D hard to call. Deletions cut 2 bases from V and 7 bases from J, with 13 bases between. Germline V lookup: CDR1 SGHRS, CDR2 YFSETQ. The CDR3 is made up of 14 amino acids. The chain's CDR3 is CASSFGTVGNEQFF. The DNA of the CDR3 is TGCGCCAGCAGCTTCGGTACGGTTGGTAATGAGCAGTTCTTC.

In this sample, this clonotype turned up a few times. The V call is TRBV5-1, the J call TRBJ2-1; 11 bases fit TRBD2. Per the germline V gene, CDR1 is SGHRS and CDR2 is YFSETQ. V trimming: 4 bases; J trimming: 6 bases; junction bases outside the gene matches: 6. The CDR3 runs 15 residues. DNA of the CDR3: TGCGCCAGCAGCGTGACTAGCGGGATAGTCAATGAGCAGTTCTTC. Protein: CASSVTSGIVNEQFF.

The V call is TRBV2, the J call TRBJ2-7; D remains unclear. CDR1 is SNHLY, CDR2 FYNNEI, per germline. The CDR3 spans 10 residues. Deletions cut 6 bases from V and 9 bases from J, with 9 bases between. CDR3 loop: CASSLLLQYF. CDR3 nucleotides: TGTGCCAGCAGCCTCCTCCTGCAGTACTTC.

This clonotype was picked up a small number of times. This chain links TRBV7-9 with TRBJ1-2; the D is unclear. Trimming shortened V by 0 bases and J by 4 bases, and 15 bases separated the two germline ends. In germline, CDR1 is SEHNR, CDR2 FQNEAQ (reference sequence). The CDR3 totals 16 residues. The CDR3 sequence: CASSLALSRTGYGYTF. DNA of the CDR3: TGTGCCAGCAGCTTAGCCCTATCCCGGACGGGCTATGGCTACACCTTC.